Below are 17 T cell receptor beta chains sequenced from a single sample in a study of T-cell reconstitution after alpha-beta-depleted transplantation in children. Preparation of the TCRbeta library involved a method that used unique molecular identifiers. TCRdb itself ran the PCR reads through MiXCR, one entry per CDR3 protein. The sample includes 400,000 to 450,000 distinct CDR3 sequences, 43% seen only once; the top ten take 27%. Source: PBMCs, taken before TCRalphabeta/CD19-depleted stem cell transplant. The receptors here all came from a girl aged 2 to 9 with aplastic anemia, due to receive a stem cell transplant.

The table lists this clonotype with a few counts. J is TRBJ2-7 and V is TRBV20-1, with D possibly called TRBD1 or TRBD2 (6 bases each). Germline assignment: CDR1 DFQATT and CDR2 SNEGSKA (reference sequence). V lost 4 bases, J lost 6 bases, and 25 bases lay in between. This CDR3 has 16 amino acids. CDR3 sequence: CSAMVQRGVVKAEQYF. As DNA, the CDR3 is TGCAGTGCTATGGTACAGAGGGGGGTGGTTAAGGCCGAGCAGTACTTC.

This clonotype was counted at least ten times. V and J are TRBV4-1 and TRBJ2-1; 8 positions match TRBD2. This CDR3 has 13 amino acids. Unmatched junction bases numbered 10, after V lost 8 bases and J lost 10 bases. Germline V gene data show CDR1 as MGHRA and CDR2 as YSYEKL. The CDR3 here is CASSTGGPQEQFF. In nucleotides, the CDR3 is TGCGCCAGCTCGACGGGAGGGCCACAGGAGCAGTTCTTC.

In this sample, this clonotype turned up many times. The chain joins TRBV7-3 to TRBJ2-7, with TRBD2 identical over 8 bases. J gave up 3 bases and V 5 bases, and 12 bases lay outside the gene matches. In germline, CDR1 is SGHTA, CDR2 FQGTGA. The CDR3 sequence is 16 residues long. CDR3 DNA sequence: TGTGCCAGCAGCAAGTCGTGGCGGGGGGTGGGCTACGAGCAGTACTTC. Encoded protein: CASSKSWRGVGYEQYF.

The V call is TRBV10-3, the J call TRBJ1-3; TRBD1 might be the D (5 bases). The CDR3 is made up of 15 amino acids. Trimming left V 8 bases short and J 6 bases short, with 20 bases between. From germline, CDR1 is ENHRY and CDR2 SYGVKD. CDR3 DNA: TGTGCCATCCTCCCAGGTGGGGGGAATAAAAACACCATATATTTT. Its protein is CAILPGGGNKNTIYF.

In this sample, this clonotype turned up many times. This chain connects TRBV3-1 to TRBJ2-7; D gene ambiguous. This CDR3 is built from 14 residues. CDR1 LGHDT and CDR2 YNNKEL come from the germline V gene (reference sequence). V was pared by 4 bases and J by 1 base, with 11 bases between. CDR3 nucleotide sequence: TGTGCCAGCAGCCCGCTCATGGTTTCCTACGAGCAGTACTTC. Its translation: CASSPLMVSYEQYF.

V gene TRBV5-6 combines with J gene TRBJ2-1; D call uncertain. Germline lookup yields CDR1 SGHDT and CDR2 YYEEEE. The V and J ends lost 4 bases and 12 bases respectively, with 29 bases between them. There are 17 residues in the CDR3. The CDR3, as DNA: TGTGCCAGCAGCCTTATGTTTCAGGAACTACTCCACAAGGGGCAGTTCTTC. This sequence encodes CASSLMFQELLHKGQFF. The full variable domain, with the rest looked up from reference TRBV5-6 and TRBJ2-1, is DAGVTQSPTHLIKTRGQQVTLRCSPKSGHDTVSWYQQALGQGPQFIFQYYEEEERQRGNFPDRFSGHQFPNYSSELNVNALLLGDSALYLCASSLMFQELLHKGQFFGPGTRLTVL.

This clonotype was seen a few times. The chain is built from TRBV20-1 and TRBJ2-3; D is possibly TRBD1 (6 bases). V dropped 4 bases and J dropped 5 bases, with 19 bases sitting between them. Germline CDR1 reads DFQATT; CDR2 reads SNEGSKA (reference sequence). The CDR3 has 15 residues. The CDR3 sequence: CSAIQTGLIVDTQYF. The CDR3 region has the DNA TGCAGTGCTATACAAACAGGGTTGATAGTAGATACGCAGTATTTT.

A word on this clonotype: With a much larger clone just one base away, this may be a read error. The conserved phenylalanine or tryptophan normally closing the CDR3 is absent here, so this likely arose from a read error. The V call is TRBV12-3 or TRBV12-4, the J call TRBJ2-7; 7 bases line up with TRBD1. The CDR3 is 13 residues long. V lost 8 bases, J lost 1 base, and 5 bases stayed unmatched. DNA for the CDR3: TGTGCCAGCCGACAGGGAGAGTCCTACGAGCAGTACTAC. Amino acid sequence: CASRQGESYEQYY.

The J gene is TRBJ2-1, the V gene TRBV7-8; 10 nucleotides line up with TRBD1. V was clipped by 2 bases and J by 7 bases; unmatched bases: 11. CDR1 and CDR2 from the germline V gene are SGHVS and FQNEAQ. The CDR3 loop spans 17 amino acids. CDR3 nucleotides: TGTGCCAGCAGCTTAAGAGACAGGGGGCTATCGGGTAATGAGCAGTTCTTC. It is translated as CASSLRDRGLSGNEQFF.

In DNA form, the CDR3 reads TGCAACCTCTGGGCGAACACTGAAGCTTTCTTT. The encoded protein is CNLWANTEAFF. V gene TRBV29-1 combines with J gene TRBJ1-1; D is undetermined. The CDR3 spans 11 residues. The germline V gene encodes CDR1 SQVTM and CDR2 ANQGSEA.

This sequence joins TRBV3-1 and TRBJ1-3; D unresolved. The V end was cut by 0 bases, the J end by 10 bases, with 16 bases between. Germline assignment: CDR1 LGHDT and CDR2 YNNKEL (reference sequence). CDR3 length: 15 residues. CDR3 in amino acids: CASSQDPKVAGTIYF. CDR3 DNA sequence: TGTGCCAGCAGCCAAGATCCGAAAGTGGCTGGGACCATATATTTT.

This clonotype came up a few times. The CDR3 loop is CATSPGEGSYEQYF. CDR3 DNA: TGTGCCACCAGCCCGGGGGAGGGCTCCTACGAGCAGTACTTC. This chain uses TRBV15 with TRBJ2-7; TRBD2 aligns across 7 bases. Per germline, CDR1 LNHNV and CDR2 YYDKDF (reference sequence). The CDR3 has 14 amino acids. Trimming at V came to 5 bases and at J to 0 bases, leaving 4 bases not matched to a gene.

This clonotype appeared many times. This chain links TRBV20-1 with TRBJ2-7, with D possibly being TRBD1 (6 bases). CDR1 and CDR2 (germline): DFQATT, SNEGSKA (reference sequence). The CDR3 length is 13 residues. V was shortened by 4 bases and J by 10 bases, with 20 bases between the two germline ends. CDR3 coding DNA: TGCAGTGCTACCGGCCAGGGGCCCCACCAACAGTACTTC. Protein sequence: CSATGQGPHQQYF.

The chain couples TRBV12-5 to TRBJ2-1; 7 bases are shared with TRBD1. V lost 1 base and J lost 3; bases outside the gene matches: 0. In germline, CDR1 is LGHNT, CDR2 FRNRAP. The CDR3 runs 14 residues. The CDR3 sequence is CASGLGQGYNEQFF. The CDR3 DNA sequence: TGTGCTAGTGGTTTGGGACAGGGCTACAATGAGCAGTTCTTC.

This chain connects TRBV20-1 to TRBJ2-2, with TRBD1 matching 10 bases. Per germline, CDR1 DFQATT and CDR2 SNEGSKA (reference sequence). The CDR3 sequence is 15 residues long. J gave up 3 bases and V 3 bases, and 4 bases lay outside the gene matches. The CDR3 DNA follows: TGCAGTGCTAGGGGGACAGGGGCCTACACCGGGGAGCTGTTTTTT. It specifies CSARGTGAYTGELFF.

This chain uses TRBV20-1 with TRBJ1-5; weak D call: TRBD1 (5 bases). CDR3 length equals 15 residues. V lost 6 bases and J 1 base, leaving 16 bases between the germline ends. Germline V gene lookup returns CDR1 DFQATT and CDR2 SNEGSKA (reference sequence). The CDR3 DNA reads TGCAGTGCCATGCCGGGACTTGGAAGCAATCAGCCCCAGCATTTT. Amino acids: CSAMPGLGSNQPQHF.

This clonotype was counted a single time. V gene TRBV6-1 combines with J gene TRBJ1-5, with 7 positions matching TRBD1. CDR1 is MNHNS, CDR2 SASEGT, per germline. J was trimmed by 4 bases and V by 10 bases; bases with no gene match: 10. This CDR3 spans 14 amino acids. CDR3 amino acids: CAIRGYGANQPQHF. The DNA for the CDR3 is TGTGCCATCAGGGGGTACGGCGCGAATCAGCCCCAGCATTTT.